Below, 26 T cell receptor beta chains from the same sample are listed, as sequenced in a study of identifying expanded T cells in peripheral blood. Only in-frame clones appear in the TCRdb table, and some are missing; sequencing was by immunoSEQ multiplex PCR. Of 50,000 to 70,000 clones in the sample, more than 70% were seen once. Sequencing used blood. Receptors were obtained from a person between 18 and 75 years old in good health.

The J gene is TRBJ1-6, the V gene TRBV23-1; D perhaps matches TRBD1 (6 bases). TRBV23-1 is given ORF status, its function remaining uncertain. The V end lost 4 bases, the J end lost 10 bases, and 17 bases lay between the germline ends. This CDR3 comprises 15 residues. The chain's CDR3 is CASSRYTTGYSPLHF. For the CDR3, the DNA is TGCGCCAGCAGTCGATACACTACAGGGTACTCACCCCTCCACTTT.

The chain links TRBV5-4 to TRBJ1-3; tentatively, D is TRBD1 (5 bases). CDR1 SGHNT and CDR2 YYREEE come from the germline V gene (reference sequence). V gave up 7 bases and J gave up 2 bases, with 7 bases separating them. CDR3 length: 12 amino acids. As DNA, the CDR3 is TGTGCCAGCCAGGGTACTGGAAACACCATATATTTT. As protein: CASQGTGNTIYF.

The rearrangement uses TRBV4-2 and TRBJ2-1, with 8 bases matching TRBD2. The CDR3 covers 16 residues. V shed 3 bases, J shed 4 bases, and the junction held 8 bases outside the gene matches. Germline V gene lookup returns CDR1 LGHNA and CDR2 YNFKEQ. The CDR3 loop is CASSQEGLAGYNEQFF. The DNA for the CDR3 is TGTGCCAGCAGCCAGGAAGGACTAGCAGGATACAATGAGCAGTTCTTC.

The CDR3 region has the DNA TGTGCCAGTAAGACCTTCCTGGGAATGAACACTGAAGCTTTCTTT. This encodes CASKTFLGMNTEAFF. The chain is built from TRBV19 and TRBJ1-1; no firm D call. The CDR3 extends over 15 amino acids. Per the germline V gene, CDR1 is LNHDA and CDR2 is SQIVND (reference sequence). The V gene lost 7 bases and the J gene lost 0 bases, with 15 bases spanning the gap. Full variable domain (rest looked up from reference TRBV19 and TRBJ1-1): DGGITQSPKYLFRKEGQNVTLSCEQNLNHDAMYWYRQDPGQGLRLIYYSQIVNDFQKGDIAEGYSVSREKKESFPLTVTSAQKNPTAFYLCASKTFLGMNTEAFFGQGTRLTVV.

The chain carries TRBV15 and TRBJ2-7; D unresolved. V was clipped by 1 base and J by 0 bases, with 13 bases between them. Germline CDR1 is LNHNV and CDR2 is YYDKDF (reference sequence). CDR3 length: 16 residues. For the CDR3, the DNA is TGTGCCACCAGCAGAGTCCCCGCTCCGAGCTCCTACGAGCAGTACTTC. Encoded protein: CATSRVPAPSSYEQYF. Using reference TRBV15 and TRBJ2-7 for the parts outside the CDR3, the full variable domain is DAMVIQNPRYQVTQFGKPVTLSCSQTLNHNVMYWYQQKSSQAPKLLFHYYDKDFNNEADTPDNFQSRRPNTSFCFLDIRSPGLGDTAMYLCATSRVPAPSSYEQYFGPGTRLTVT.

The V call is TRBV6-1, the J call TRBJ1-2; D is perhaps TRBD1 (5 bases). Germline assignment: CDR1 MNHNS and CDR2 SASEGT. The CDR3 sequence is 13 residues long. Trimming took 6 bases from V and 5 from J, leaving 13 bases between them. CDR3 in amino acids: CASSRDGKYGYTF. The CDR3 bases are TGTGCCAGCAGCCGGGACGGGAAGTATGGCTACACCTTC.

The chain carries TRBV7-3 and TRBJ2-1; D is ambiguous. Germline CDR1 is SGHTA and CDR2 is FQGTGA. V shed 4 bases and J shed 0 bases, with 10 bases lying between them. This CDR3 is built from 15 residues. The CDR3 DNA sequence: TGTGCCAGCAGCTCCACCATAGGCTCCTACAATGAGCAGTTCTTC. It yields the protein CASSSTIGSYNEQFF.

The chain joins TRBV6-4 to TRBJ1-4; 7 bases are shared with TRBD1. Germline V gene sequence: CDR1 MRHNA, CDR2 SNTAGT. The length of the CDR3 is 14 residues. With V trimmed by 0 bases and J by 7 bases, 2 bases remained unmatched. The CDR3 region is CASSDSGGAEKLFF. The CDR3 DNA follows: TGTGCCAGCAGTGACTCAGGGGGCGCTGAAAAACTGTTTTTT.

The V call is TRBV5-5, the J call TRBJ2-6; D unclear. Germline V lookup: CDR1 SGHKS, CDR2 YYEKEE (reference sequence). The CDR3 loop spans 15 amino acids. Trimming cost V 0 bases and J 0 bases, with 4 bases left between them. CDR3 DNA: TGTGCCAGCAGCTTGGGGCCCTCTGGGGCCAACGTCCTGACTTTC. Translation: CASSLGPSGANVLTF.

The chain uses TRBV6-4 and TRBJ2-1, with TRBD2 matching 15 bases. CDR3 size: 15 residues. The germline V gene encodes CDR1 MRHNA and CDR2 SNTAGT. V shed 2 bases, J shed 7 bases, and the junction held 0 bases outside the gene matches. The CDR3 region is CASSDGTSGGNEQFF. As DNA, the CDR3 is TGTGCCAGCAGTGACGGGACTAGCGGGGGGAATGAGCAGTTCTTC.

This rearrangement joins TRBV6-5 to TRBJ2-2; possible D gene TRBD1, 5 bases. CDR3 length equals 15 residues. V was trimmed by 6 bases and J by 3 bases, leaving 14 bases between them. Germline lookup yields CDR1 MNHEY and CDR2 SVGAGI. The CDR3 DNA reads as TGTGCCAGCAGCGCCGAAGGGGTTTACACCGGGGAGCTGTTTTTT. Amino acid sequence: CASSAEGVYTGELFF.

This chain joins TRBV19 and TRBJ2-1; 8 bases map to TRBD1. CDR1 is LNHDA and CDR2 is SQIVND in the germline V gene (reference sequence). Germline trimming cut 4 bases from V and 2 bases from J; bases unmatched to any gene: 4. The CDR3 spans 15 residues. This chain's CDR3 is CASSSGQGTYNEQFF. The CDR3 DNA reads as TGTGCCAGTAGTAGCGGACAGGGAACCTACAATGAGCAGTTCTTC.

This sequence joins TRBV6-1 and TRBJ2-7; D possibly uses TRBD1 or TRBD2 (5 bases each). Germline V gene lookup returns CDR1 MNHNS and CDR2 SASEGT. The CDR3 loop spans 15 amino acids. Trimming cost V 6 bases and J 6 bases, with 21 bases left between them. This CDR3 reads CASSEQVGEYGEQYF. The CDR3 DNA reads as TGTGCCAGCAGCGAACAGGTCGGGGAATACGGCGAGCAGTACTTC.

The chain is built from TRBV27 and TRBJ2-1; the match to TRBD1 covers 7 bases. The CDR3 consists of 12 residues. V lost 6 bases to trimming and J lost 5 bases; unmatched junction nucleotides: 1. The germline CDR1 and CDR2 sequences are MNHEY and SMNVEV (reference sequence). This chain's CDR3 is CASSRGNNEQFF. In DNA form, the CDR3 reads TGTGCCAGCAGCAGGGGGAACAATGAGCAGTTCTTC.

For the CDR3, the DNA is TGTGCCAGCAGCTACCCACTGGACACGACCGAAGGGGGCTCCTACGAGCAGTACTTC. Amino acid sequence: CASSYPLDTTEGGSYEQYF. The chain carries TRBV28 and TRBJ2-7; weak D call: TRBD1 (6 bases). The V gene's germline CDR1 is MDHEN and CDR2 SYDVKM. V lost 6 bases, J lost 0 bases, and 27 bases lay in between. The CDR3 loop spans 19 amino acids.

The rearrangement uses TRBV28 and TRBJ2-7; D gene uncertain. V was trimmed by 7 bases and J by 5 bases, leaving 9 bases between them. CDR3 size: 11 residues. CDR1 and CDR2 (germline): MDHEN, SYDVKM. The CDR3 bases are TGTGCCAGCACGACCCCCCACGAGCAGTACTTC. Protein sequence: CASTTPHEQYF. The variable domain in full, completed from reference TRBV28 and TRBJ2-7, reads DVKVTQSSRYLVKRTGEKVFLECVQDMDHENMFWYRQDPGLGLRLIYFSYDVKMKEKGDIPEGYSVSREKKERFSLILESASTNQTSMYLCASTTPHEQYFGPGTRLTVT.

This clone appeared a single time. The chain joins TRBV11-2 to TRBJ2-3; D call uncertain. The germline V gene encodes CDR1 SGHAT and CDR2 FQNNGV. CDR3 length: 16 residues. V was pared by 3 bases and J by 3 bases, with 16 bases between. CDR3 residues: CASSFQGPIRTDTQYF. As DNA, the CDR3 is TGTGCCAGCAGCTTCCAAGGCCCCATCAGGACAGATACGCAGTATTTT.

The chain couples TRBV2 to TRBJ2-7; D assignment may be TRBD1 or TRBD2 (5 bases each). The V end lost 4 bases, the J end lost 3 bases, and 13 bases lay between the germline ends. CDR3 size: 14 residues. From germline, CDR1 is SNHLY and CDR2 FYNNEI. CDR3: CASSVPQGVYEQYF. The DNA of the CDR3 is TGTGCCAGCAGTGTCCCGCAGGGAGTCTACGAGCAGTACTTC.

The chain carries TRBV2 and TRBJ1-2; the match to TRBD1 covers 8 bases. The J segment lost 8 bases and the V segment lost 8 bases, leaving 7 bases of the junction unmatched. The CDR3 consists of 12 residues. The V gene's germline CDR1 is SNHLY and CDR2 FYNNEI. The CDR3 DNA reads as TGTGCCAGCCGTAACAGGGGGGACGGCTACACCTTC. Amino acid sequence: CASRNRGDGYTF.

J is TRBJ1-5 and V is TRBV19; D might be TRBD1 (6 bases). CDR3 length equals 14 residues. Trimming cost V 4 bases and J 6 bases, with 13 bases left between them. CDR1 and CDR2 from the germline V gene are LNHDA and SQIVND (reference sequence). This chain's CDR3 is CASSTTGTIQPQHF. In DNA, the CDR3 is TGTGCCAGTAGTACCACAGGGACCATTCAGCCCCAGCATTTT.

The chain has TRBV5-1 and TRBJ2-1; 7 bases fit TRBD1. The CDR3 covers 16 residues. Losses at the gene ends were 0 bases for V and 0 bases for J; bases not matched to a gene: 3. Per the germline V gene, CDR1 is SGHRS and CDR2 is YFSETQ. The CDR3 is CASSLVSGGSYNEQFF. CDR3 in DNA: TGCGCCAGCAGCTTGGTGTCAGGGGGCTCCTACAATGAGCAGTTCTTC.

This chain joins TRBV27 and TRBJ2-2; 8 nucleotides line up with TRBD1. The CDR3 sequence is 14 residues long. V lost 6 bases and J lost 6; bases outside the gene matches: 6. From germline, CDR1 is MNHEY and CDR2 SMNVEV (reference sequence). As DNA, the CDR3 is TGTGCCAGCAGCACCGGGACAGGCCCCGGGGAGCTGTTTTTT. It encodes CASSTGTGPGELFF.

This chain links TRBV5-4 with TRBJ1-1; D not resolved. CDR3 length equals 11 residues. Trimming shortened V by 2 bases and J by 3 bases, and 2 bases separated the two germline ends. Germline CDR1 reads SGHNT; CDR2 reads YYREEE (reference sequence). CDR3 sequence: CASSFYTEAFF. The CDR3 DNA is TGTGCCAGCAGCTTTTACACTGAAGCTTTCTTT.

This clone has a handful of counts. The genes are TRBV6-4 and TRBJ2-1, with a weak D call TRBD2 (5 bases). The germline V gene encodes CDR1 MRHNA and CDR2 SNTAGT. CDR3 length: 14 amino acids. Trimming shortened V by 2 bases and J by 13 bases, and 18 bases separated the two germline ends. CDR3 residues: CASSDGFEGGPQFF. The CDR3 nucleotides read TGTGCCAGCAGTGACGGTTTCGAGGGTGGCCCACAGTTCTTC.

The count of this clone is one. The chain recombines TRBV10-3 with TRBJ1-2; the match to TRBD1 covers 9 bases. V gave up 6 bases and J gave up 2 bases; unmatched junction bases: 7. This CDR3 has 15 residues. Germline CDR1 and CDR2: ENHRY and SYGVKD. This CDR3 reads CAIRVDRGPNYGYTF. In nucleotides, the CDR3 is TGTGCCATCAGAGTGGACAGGGGCCCGAACTATGGCTACACCTTC.

CDR3 sequence reads: CASSVGTEVNEKLFF. For the CDR3, the DNA is TGTGCCAGCAGCGTAGGGACTGAAGTAAATGAAAAACTGTTTTTT. The chain has TRBV9 and TRBJ1-4; D gene uncertain. CDR3 length: 15 residues. Trimming removed 0 bases at V and 5 bases at J, with 11 bases between. Germline CDR1 is SGDLS and CDR2 is YYNGEE.